The source of this T cell receptor (beta chain) is a study of HIV-infected children after antiretroviral therapy interruption. Study-level information: Interruption-arm samples span weeks 0, 12, interruption end (24 or 48), and about 3 years post-study.

Treatment meaning: PENTA 11 planned treatment interruption arm or continuous ART arm. The TCR library was built from RNA with a 3' RACE protocol and unique molecular identifiers. MiXCR, applied by TCRdb to the 3' RACE reads, yields one record per CDR3 protein. This sample carries fewer than 8,000 distinct CDR3 sequences, around a sixth of them seen once, and the ten largest clones take about an eighth. This clonotype was seen once. This clonotype was sampled from a pool of human donors with HIV. Source: CD45RO+ CD8+ T cells from PBMCs, pooled from several time points, taken from a donor given antiretroviral therapy, either interrupted or continuous. Documented subset: memory CD8+ CD45RO+ CD45RA- T cells.

The CDR3 loop is CATHAEGRSGANVLTF. CDR3 coding DNA: TGTGCCACCCACGCGGAGGGGAGATCTGGGGCCAACGTCCTGACTTTC. The genes are TRBV10-3 and TRBJ2-6; perhaps TRBD2 as D (6 bases). The V and J ends lost 10 bases and 1 base respectively, with 17 bases between them. Per germline, CDR1 ENHRY and CDR2 SYGVKD. CDR3 length equals 16 residues.